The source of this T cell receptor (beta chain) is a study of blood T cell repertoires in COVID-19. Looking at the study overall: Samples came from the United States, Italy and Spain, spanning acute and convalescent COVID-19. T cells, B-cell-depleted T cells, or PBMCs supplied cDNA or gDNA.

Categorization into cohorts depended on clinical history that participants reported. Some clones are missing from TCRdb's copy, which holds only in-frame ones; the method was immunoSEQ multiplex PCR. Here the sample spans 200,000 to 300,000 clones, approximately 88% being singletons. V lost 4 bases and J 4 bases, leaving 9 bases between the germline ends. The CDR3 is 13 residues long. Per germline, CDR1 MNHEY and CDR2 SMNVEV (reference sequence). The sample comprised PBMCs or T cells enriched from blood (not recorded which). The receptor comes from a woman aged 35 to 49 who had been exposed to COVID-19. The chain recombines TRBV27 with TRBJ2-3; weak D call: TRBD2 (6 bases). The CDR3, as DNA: TGTGCCAGCAGTTCACTAGCCGCAGATACGCAGTATTTT. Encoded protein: CASSSLAADTQYF.